This TCR beta chain was sequenced in a study of response to subunit inactivated influenza vaccine. J was trimmed by 7 bases and V by 8 bases; bases with no gene match: 14. Germline-derived CDR1 and CDR2 are MDHEN and SYDVKM. The CDR3 covers 15 residues. MiXCR was run by TCRdb on the RT-PCR reads, yielding one entry per CDR3 protein. The repertoire holds roughly 550,000 distinct CDR3 sequences, with less than 25% as singletons. These same data were also listed under a study on T cells expressing NK-cell markers. From that study: The authors generated TCR beta cDNA through 5'RACE template switching with UMIs. Repertoires of TCR beta were obtained from T cells sorted as CD3+CD56+NKG2C+, CD3+CD56+NKG2C- and CD3+CD56-NKG2C+. The eight sequenced donors comprised seven who were HCMV-seropositive and one who was seronegative. The authors applied an anti-gamma-delta TCR antibody in several experiments, and it restricted sorting to alpha-beta TCR T cells. These same clonotypes (in several donors) also led the CD3+CD56-NKG2C+ fraction.

This chain uses TRBV28 with TRBJ2-1; TRBD1 agrees at 7 bases. The clonotype originates from a man aged 50 to 59 who received an inactivated influenza vaccine. The specimen was CD4+ T cells sorted from PBMCs, collected about 12 days after vaccination. CDR3 loop: CASGEGGQRRNEQFF. CDR3 bases: TGTGCCAGCGGTGAAGGGGGACAGAGAAGGAATGAGCAGTTCTTC.